This passage covers 12 T cell receptor beta chains from one sample sequenced in a study of CD8+ T cells in alopecia areata. Sequencing used cDNA as its template, made by extracting RNA and reverse transcribing it. Profiling relied on immunoSEQ multiplex PCR, and the TCRdb table lists in-frame clones only, not all of them. Altogether some 150,000 clones are present, 75% to 85% being singletons, with the ten largest covering around 25%. Treatment described: oral pan-JAK inhibitor, 5-10 mg twice daily. Sequences were derived from CD8+ T cells sorted from blood, sampled at week 4, from a patient treated with tofacitinib. These receptor sequences come from a human donor with alopecia areata.

This chain connects TRBV5-1 to TRBJ1-1; unclear D gene. Trimming left V 2 bases short and J 3 bases short, with 8 bases between. From germline, CDR1 is SGHRS and CDR2 YFSETQ. This CDR3 has 13 residues. The CDR3, as DNA: TGCGCCAGCAGCTTAACCAGAGACACTGAAGCTTTCTTT. Amino acids: CASSLTRDTEAFF.

The chain has TRBV4-1 and TRBJ2-7, with 9 bases lining up with TRBD2. This CDR3 has 15 amino acids. Germline lookup yields CDR1 MGHRA and CDR2 YSYEKL. Trimming cost V 6 bases and J 2 bases; bases outside gene matches: 8. The CDR3: CASRAGAGGAYEQYF. The CDR3 DNA reads as TGCGCCAGCAGGGCCGGTGCGGGGGGGGCCTACGAGCAGTACTTC.

This clone has just a few counts. CDR3 sequence reads: CASSPDSFSYEQYF. CDR3 in DNA: TGTGCCAGCTCCCCGGACAGTTTCTCCTACGAGCAGTACTTC. The rearrangement links TRBV18 to TRBJ2-7; D is possibly TRBD1 (6 bases). Looked up from germline, CDR1 is KGHSH and CDR2 is LQKENI. This CDR3 contains 14 residues. Trimming removed 6 bases from V and 0 bases from J, with 12 bases in between.

V and J are TRBV7-9 and TRBJ2-3; possibly TRBD2 for D (6 bases). The CDR3 extends over 15 amino acids. Germline values: CDR1 SEHNR, CDR2 FQNEAQ (reference sequence). The V gene lost 4 bases and the J gene lost 0 bases, with 11 bases spanning the gap. This CDR3 reads CASSSPGTSTDTQYF. The CDR3 bases are TGTGCCAGCAGCTCCCCCGGGACTAGCACAGATACGCAGTATTTT.

The gene calls are TRBV7-9 and TRBJ2-7; 9 bases align to TRBD2. The CDR3 consists of 14 residues. With 5 bases clipped from V and 6 bases from J, the junction kept 8 bases outside the gene matches. Looked up from germline, CDR1 is SEHNR and CDR2 is FQNEAQ (reference sequence). This CDR3 reads CASSTTGTSSEQYF. Here the CDR3 DNA reads TGTGCCAGCAGCACGACCGGGACTAGCTCCGAGCAGTACTTC.

The chain uses TRBV14 and TRBJ2-7; weak D call: TRBD1 (6 bases). Looked up from germline, CDR1 is SGHDN and CDR2 is FVKESK. V dropped 2 bases and J dropped 7 bases, with 9 bases sitting between them. CDR3 length: 12 amino acids. CDR3 region: CASSQTQGEQYF. CDR3 in DNA: TGTGCCAGCAGCCAAACGCAGGGGGAGCAGTACTTC.

The rearrangement joins TRBV6-6 to TRBJ2-2, with 9 bases that match TRBD1. CDR1 is MNHNY and CDR2 is SVGAGI in the germline V gene (reference sequence). V shed 0 bases, J shed 1 base, and the junction held 0 bases outside the gene matches. The CDR3 runs 16 residues. The CDR3 DNA reads TGTGCCAGCAGTTACTCGGGACAGGGGAACACCGGGGAGCTGTTTTTT. This codes for CASSYSGQGNTGELFF.

J is TRBJ2-7 and V is TRBV4-1, with D perhaps matching TRBD2 (6 bases). Trimming pared 0 bases from V and 4 bases from J, leaving 10 bases between. CDR3 length: 14 residues. The germline CDR1 and CDR2 sequences are MGHRA and YSYEKL. The chain's CDR3 is CASSQDRRGYEQYF. DNA of the CDR3: TGCGCCAGCAGCCAAGATCGGAGGGGTTACGAGCAGTACTTC.

The rearrangement uses TRBV5-1 and TRBJ2-1; 10 bases are shared with TRBD1. The ends lost 0 bases at V and 8 bases at J; junction bases unmatched: 5. CDR3 length: 15 residues. CDR1 is SGHRS, CDR2 YFSETQ, per germline. The CDR3 DNA reads TGCGCCAGCAGCTTGGCGGGACAGGGGATACATGAGCAGTTCTTC. Amino acids: CASSLAGQGIHEQFF.

The chain is built from TRBV5-4 and TRBJ2-5; TRBD2 matches at 9 bases. Germline CDR1 is SGHNT and CDR2 is YYREEE (reference sequence). V trimming: 4 bases; J trimming: 4 bases; junction bases outside the gene matches: 17. The CDR3 is made up of 18 amino acids. The CDR3 DNA reads as TGTGCCAGCAGCCCCAACTATCTAGCGGGGAGCTTTCGAGAGACCCAGTACTTC. Its translation: CASSPNYLAGSFRETQYF. Full variable domain (outside the CDR3, taken from reference TRBV5-4 and TRBJ2-5): ETGVTQSPTHLIKTRGQQVTLRCSSQSGHNTVSWYQQALGQGPQFIFQYYREEENGRGNFPPRFSGLQFPNYSSELNVNALELDDSALYLCASSPNYLAGSFRETQYFGPGTRLLVL.

The chain is built from TRBV14 and TRBJ2-3; D gene unclear. V lost 1 base and J 4 bases, leaving 12 bases between the germline ends. This CDR3 is 15 amino acids long. CDR1 SGHDN and CDR2 FVKESK come from the germline V gene. CDR3 loop: CASSQVRMMADTQYF. CDR3 DNA: TGTGCCAGCAGCCAAGTCCGGATGATGGCAGATACGCAGTATTTT.

The rearrangement links TRBV28 to TRBJ2-7; D assignment may be TRBD1 or TRBD2 (5 bases each). V shed 2 bases and J shed 3 bases, with 20 bases lying between them. The CDR3 covers 17 residues. Per the germline V gene, CDR1 is MDHEN and CDR2 is SYDVKM. The CDR3 DNA reads as TGTGCCAGCAGTTTAGGGACGGAGGCCGCTCTCAGCTACGAGCAGTACTTC. Protein sequence: CASSLGTEAALSYEQYF. Combining the CDR3 with reference TRBV28 and TRBJ2-7 gives the whole variable domain DVKVTQSSRYLVKRTGEKVFLECVQDMDHENMFWYRQDPGLGLRLIYFSYDVKMKEKGDIPEGYSVSREKKERFSLILESASTNQTSMYLCASSLGTEAALSYEQYFGPGTRLTVT.